This T cell receptor (beta chain) was sequenced for a study of T cell responses to AZD1222 COVID-19 vaccine. Study context: Pooled in the analysis were second doses at about 4 or about 12 weeks. Findings and limits, study-wide: Repertoire sampling happened only post peak T cell response.

TCRdb keeps only in-frame clones here, not all; method: immunoSEQ multiplex PCR. The sample lists approximately 100,000 clones; 91% were seen once. On this clone itself: What it binds is not known.

The ends were cut back, 3 bases at V and 6 bases at J, with 15 bases in the middle. Germline CDR1 LGHNA, CDR2 YSLEER. The CDR3 extends over 16 amino acids. The TCR comes from an adult in good health. The V and J genes are TRBV4-3 and TRBJ1-6; D is uncertain. The material sequenced was peripheral blood, taken on day 0 of AZD1222 vaccination. In DNA form, the CDR3 reads TGCGCCAGCAGCCAGGCGCTTGCTCGGAGTAATTCACCCCTCCACTTT. It codes for CASSQALARSNSPLHF.